This passage covers 4 T cell receptor beta chains from one sample sequenced in a study of blood T cells in healthy people across ages. Using a J-beta primer mix together with a sample-barcoded 5' primer, a second PCR was run for roughly 6 to 12 cycles. TCRdb fed the 5' RACE reads into MiXCR, producing one record per CDR3 protein. Among roughly 790,000 distinct CDR3 sequences, roughly 47% were seen once, and the ten largest hold roughly 19%. Sequenced material: blood. These receptors came from a woman aged 60-70 years in good health.

The chain is built from TRBV28 and TRBJ1-1; D ambiguous. V lost 2 bases and J lost 3, with 13 bases in between. This CDR3 has 15 residues. Germline V gives CDR1 MDHEN, CDR2 SYDVKM. CDR3 amino acids: CASSLTIDEHTEAFF. The CDR3 region has the DNA TGTGCCAGCAGTTTAACAATCGACGAGCACACTGAAGCTTTCTTT. The complete variable domain, with remaining parts taken from reference TRBV28 and TRBJ1-1, reads DVKVTQSSRYLVKRTGEKVFLECVQDMDHENMFWYRQDPGLGLRLIYFSYDVKMKEKGDIPEGYSVSREKKERFSLILESASTNQTSMYLCASSLTIDEHTEAFFGQGTRLTVV.

This clonotype came up many times. The V and J genes are TRBV29-1 and TRBJ2-3, with 8 bases aligning to TRBD1. CDR3 length equals 13 residues. CDR1 is SQVTM and CDR2 is ANQGSEA in the germline V gene. Germline trimming cut 6 bases from V and 4 bases from J; bases unmatched to any gene: 6. CDR3 protein: CSVLRGRADTQYF. The CDR3 coding sequence is TGCAGCGTCCTCAGGGGGCGCGCAGATACGCAGTATTTT.

Remarks on this clonotype: Relative to the germline gene, one junction end is altered; a read error may explain this. The V gene is TRBV19, the J gene TRBJ2-1; D possibly corresponds to TRBD1 (6 bases). The CDR3 contains 12 residues. The germline gives CDR1 LNHDA, CDR2 SQIVND (reference sequence). CDR3 sequence (DNA): TGTACCAGTACCCCAGGGGCAAATGAGCAGTTCTTC. This encodes CTSTPGANEQFF.

This clonotype appeared a few times. CDR3 sequence (DNA): TGTGCCAGCAGGCTAGCGGGGGACTTCCAAGAGACCCAGTACTTC. It yields the protein CASRLAGDFQETQYF. The gene calls are TRBV28 and TRBJ2-5; 10 nucleotides match TRBD2. Per the germline V gene, CDR1 is MDHEN and CDR2 is SYDVKM. V dropped 6 bases and J dropped 1; count of bases not matched to a gene: 5. The CDR3 runs 15 residues. Complete variable domain (other parts from reference TRBV28 and TRBJ2-5): DVKVTQSSRYLVKRTGEKVFLECVQDMDHENMFWYRQDPGLGLRLIYFSYDVKMKEKGDIPEGYSVSREKKERFSLILESASTNQTSMYLCASRLAGDFQETQYFGPGTRLLVL.